Following are 27 T cell receptor beta chains from one sample sequenced in a study of response to subunit inactivated influenza vaccine. In TCRdb, the RT-PCR reads were re-called with MiXCR into one record per CDR3 protein. The repertoire holds around 570,000 distinct CDR3 sequences, with roughly 10% as singletons. The sample was also linked to a second study, of T cells expressing NK-cell markers. This second report adds: The TCR beta cDNA came from 5'RACE template switching with UMIs.

Sequenced here: PBMCs from blood, sampled on the day of vaccination. The source of these receptors is a man aged 50 to 59 who received an inactivated influenza vaccine.

This clonotype was counted many times. This chain uses TRBV27 with TRBJ1-5; D remains unclear. Per germline, CDR1 MNHEY and CDR2 SMNVEV (reference sequence). V was pared by 4 bases and J by 0 bases, with 13 bases between. CDR3 length: 16 residues. The CDR3 here is CASSSGFQRSNQPQHF. The CDR3 DNA reads TGTGCCAGCAGTTCCGGTTTCCAGCGTAGCAATCAGCCCCAGCATTTT.

The rearrangement links TRBV15 to TRBJ1-5, with D unresolved. Germline lookup yields CDR1 LNHNV and CDR2 YYDKDF (reference sequence). The CDR3 length is 14 residues. With 0 bases removed from V and 3 bases from J, the gap between germline ends came to 6 bases. As DNA, the CDR3 is TGTGCCACCAGCAGAGACGGAGTCAATCAGCCCCAGCATTTT. It codes for CATSRDGVNQPQHF.

This clonotype was seen a handful of times. This chain links TRBV12-3 or TRBV12-4 with TRBJ2-1, with D possibly called TRBD1 or TRBD2 (5 bases each). CDR3 length equals 14 residues. Deletions cut 1 base from V and 9 bases from J, with 13 bases between. The CDR3 DNA reads as TGTGCCAGCAGTTTAGTAGGCAGGGCGGGTGAGCAGTTCTTC. This gives the protein CASSLVGRAGEQFF.

This clonotype was counted at least ten times. V usage is TRBV12-3 or TRBV12-4 and J usage is TRBJ1-1; perhaps TRBD1 as D (6 bases). The CDR3 is 14 amino acids. V lost 7 bases, J lost 0 bases, and 12 bases lay in between. DNA of the CDR3: TGTGCCAGCACCGGAGGGGGACTGAACACTGAAGCTTTCTTT. Its translation: CASTGGGLNTEAFF.

CDR3 coding DNA: TGTGCCAGCAGCCCCGGGACTCCGAGATCGAATCAGCCCCAGCATTTT. Amino acids: CASSPGTPRSNQPQHF. V and J are TRBV6-1 and TRBJ1-5, with TRBD1 as a possible D gene (5 bases). Germline V gene sequence: CDR1 MNHNS, CDR2 SASEGT. CDR3 size: 16 residues. Trimming removed 6 bases at V and 4 bases at J, with 19 bases between.

This sequence joins TRBV5-1 and TRBJ2-1; 8 nucleotides align to TRBD1. CDR1 and CDR2 from the germline V gene are SGHRS and YFSETQ. The CDR3 has 12 amino acids. Trimming at V came to 4 bases and at J to 16 bases, leaving 10 bases not matched to a gene. CDR3 amino acids: CASSGTDRDIFF. DNA of the CDR3: TGCGCCAGCAGCGGCACGGACAGGGATATTTTCTTC.

There are a few counts of this clonotype. This chain connects TRBV12-3 or TRBV12-4 to TRBJ2-7; 12 nucleotides agree with TRBD2. The CDR3 runs 16 residues. Trimming at V came to 6 bases and at J to 2 bases, leaving 8 bases not matched to a gene. The CDR3 sequence: CASSGPLAGGAYEQYF. In DNA form, the CDR3 reads TGTGCCAGCAGCGGACCTCTAGCGGGAGGGGCCTACGAGCAGTACTTC.

This clonotype was seen a few times. The chain has TRBV10-3 and TRBJ2-7, with D possibly being TRBD1 or TRBD2 (6 bases each). The V end lost 3 bases, the J end lost 5 bases, and 14 bases lay between the germline ends. This CDR3 contains 14 residues. The germline V gene encodes CDR1 ENHRY and CDR2 SYGVKD. CDR3 in amino acids: CAISDPGANNEQYF. The CDR3 DNA is TGTGCCATCAGTGACCCGGGGGCGAATAACGAGCAGTACTTC.

This chain links TRBV5-1 with TRBJ1-2, with TRBD1 as a possible D gene (5 bases). The CDR3 extends over 15 amino acids. The germline V gene encodes CDR1 SGHRS and CDR2 YFSETQ. Trimming took off 2 bases at V and 1 base at J, with 12 bases between the two ends. For the CDR3, the DNA is TGCGCCAGCAGCTTTTGGACACCCGTTAACTATGGCTACACCTTC. Its protein is CASSFWTPVNYGYTF.

The chain uses TRBV5-1 and TRBJ1-4; D is uncertain. Per germline, CDR1 SGHRS and CDR2 YFSETQ. This CDR3 contains 19 residues. Trimming cost V 0 bases and J 7 bases, with 25 bases left between them. The CDR3 spells CASSLAHGRGTERSEKLFF. DNA for the CDR3: TGCGCCAGCAGCTTGGCCCATGGCCGTGGTACGGAGAGAAGTGAAAAACTGTTTTTT. Full variable domain (missing parts from reference TRBV5-1 and TRBJ1-4): KAGVTQTPRYLIKTRGQQVTLSCSPISGHRSVSWYQQTPGQGLQFLFEYFSETQRNKGNFPGRFSGRQFSNSRSEMNVSTLELGDSALYLCASSLAHGRGTERSEKLFFGSGTQLSVL.

This clonotype was counted ten times or more. The CDR3 sequence is CASRADLSLAAYNEQFF. CDR3 DNA sequence: TGTGCCAGCCGTGCAGATCTGAGTCTAGCGGCCTACAATGAGCAGTTCTTC. The chain combines TRBV2 with TRBJ2-1, with 7 nucleotides matching TRBD2. Per the germline V gene, CDR1 is SNHLY and CDR2 is FYNNEI. The CDR3 runs to 17 residues. The ends lost 8 bases at V and 2 bases at J; junction bases unmatched: 15. Drawing the rest from reference TRBV2 and TRBJ2-1, the complete variable domain is EPEVTQTPSHQVTQMGQEVILRCVPISNHLYFYWYRQILGQKVEFLVSFYNNEISEKSEIFDDQFSVERPDGSNFTLKIRSTKLEDSAMYFCASRADLSLAAYNEQFFGPGTRLTVL.

V and J are TRBV24-1 and TRBJ1-2; D is unresolved. V lost 4 bases, J lost 2 bases, and 16 bases lay in between. Looked up from germline, CDR1 is KGHDR and CDR2 is SFDVKD. This CDR3 region has 16 residues. The CDR3 sequence is CATSDHRQAGNYGYTF. CDR3 nucleotide sequence: TGTGCCACCAGTGACCATCGTCAGGCCGGCAACTATGGCTACACCTTC.

The chain combines TRBV4-2 with TRBJ2-3, with 7 bases fitting TRBD2. This CDR3 has 17 residues. Germline CDR1 and CDR2: LGHNA and YNFKEQ. J gave up 2 bases and V 0 bases, and 8 bases lay outside the gene matches. This CDR3 reads CASSQDIVGTITDTQYF. In DNA, the CDR3 is TGTGCCAGCAGCCAAGATATAGTCGGGACTATCACAGATACGCAGTATTTT.

This clonotype was recorded a few times. This chain joins TRBV6-1 and TRBJ2-3; no reliable D call. Trimming removed 6 bases from V and 2 bases from J, with 12 bases in between. This CDR3 is 14 amino acids long. CDR1 is MNHNS, CDR2 SASEGT, per germline. As DNA, the CDR3 is TGTGCCAGCAGAAACAGAAAACCCACAGATACGCAGTATTTT. The encoded protein is CASRNRKPTDTQYF.

This chain connects TRBV28 to TRBJ1-6; maybe TRBD1 (5 bases). The germline V gene has CDR1 MDHEN and CDR2 SYDVKM. The V and J ends lost 3 bases and 0 bases respectively, with 12 bases between them. The length of the CDR3 is 17 residues. The CDR3 DNA reads TGTGCCAGCAGTTTGGAGGGACCCAGCTCCTATAATTCACCCCTCCACTTT. It translates to CASSLEGPSSYNSPLHF.

This clonotype came up a few times. This chain joins TRBV20-1 and TRBJ2-5; 12 nucleotides agree with TRBD2. The junction had 12 bases not matched to a gene; V was cut back by 3 bases and J by 4 bases. This CDR3 comprises 17 residues. Germline V gene sequence: CDR1 DFQATT, CDR2 SNEGSKA (reference sequence). CDR3 loop: CSASNLRLAGVGETQYF. The CDR3 nucleotides read TGCAGTGCTAGCAATCTTCGACTAGCGGGAGTGGGAGAGACCCAGTACTTC.

This rearrangement joins TRBV12-3 or TRBV12-4 to TRBJ2-3; D perhaps matches TRBD2 (5 bases). The CDR3 contains 15 residues. Trimming left V 5 bases short and J 1 base short, with 13 bases between. The CDR3 region is CASSPPGSGTDTQYF. In nucleotides, the CDR3 is TGTGCCAGCAGTCCGCCGGGATCAGGCACAGATACGCAGTATTTT.

The rearrangement joins TRBV6-1 to TRBJ2-2; no reliable D call. With 6 bases removed from V and 1 base from J, the gap between germline ends came to 18 bases. The CDR3 has 17 amino acids. Germline CDR1 reads MNHNS; CDR2 reads SASEGT. CDR3 nucleotides: TGTGCCAGCAGGATTACACCGGGCCGAGGGAACACCGGGGAGCTGTTTTTT. Translated, it gives CASRITPGRGNTGELFF.

This clonotype has a handful of counts. The chain is built from TRBV20-1 and TRBJ2-7; either TRBD1 or TRBD2 may fit D (5 bases each). CDR3 length: 16 amino acids. Germline CDR1 and CDR2: DFQATT and SNEGSKA (reference sequence). V dropped 0 bases and J dropped 1 base, with 16 bases sitting between them. The CDR3 DNA follows: TGCAGTGCTAGAGATAAGATCGCAGGGAGTTCCTACGAGCAGTACTTC. Translated: CSARDKIAGSSYEQYF.

A few counts support this clonotype. V gene TRBV6-1 combines with J gene TRBJ2-3, with D possibly being TRBD1 (5 bases). Germline CDR1 is MNHNS and CDR2 is SASEGT. V was clipped by 6 bases and J by 1 base, with 20 bases between them. The CDR3 is 17 amino acids. Here the CDR3 reads CASSPIREVSGTDTQYF. DNA of the CDR3: TGTGCCAGCAGCCCGATCAGGGAAGTCAGTGGCACAGATACGCAGTATTTT.

The sample holds a few counts of this clonotype. The chain links TRBV4-2 to TRBJ2-3; 7 bases align to TRBD2. This CDR3 region has 18 residues. The V and J ends lost 0 bases and 6 bases, in that order; junction bases with no gene match: 15. Germline V lookup: CDR1 LGHNA, CDR2 YNFKEQ. The CDR3 nucleotides are TGTGCCAGCAGCCAAGACTGGGGACCGGGGAGGGCCGGGGATACGCAGTATTTT. Translated, it gives CASSQDWGPGRAGDTQYF.

The chain has TRBV5-6 and TRBJ2-7; possibly TRBD2 for D (6 bases). Germline CDR1 reads SGHDT; CDR2 reads YYEEEE. Trimming pared 4 bases from V and 7 bases from J, leaving 12 bases between. The CDR3 runs 12 residues. The CDR3 protein is CASSAPSGEQYF. As DNA, the CDR3 is TGTGCCAGCAGCGCTCCGAGCGGGGAGCAGTACTTC.

This clonotype was seen many times. The CDR3 sequence is CSVVMSADEQYF. The CDR3 DNA sequence: TGCAGCGTTGTGATGTCCGCCGACGAGCAGTACTTC. The V gene is TRBV29-1, the J gene TRBJ2-7; D is unresolved. Germline V CDR1 and CDR2: SQVTM, ANQGSEA. Trimming left V 4 bases short and J 5 bases short, with 12 bases between. The CDR3 length is 12 residues.

V usage is TRBV25-1 and J usage is TRBJ2-7; 7 nucleotides agree with TRBD2. CDR3 length: 13 amino acids. Germline-derived CDR1 and CDR2 are MGHDK and SYGVNS. Germline trimming cut 4 bases from V and 5 bases from J; bases unmatched to any gene: 5. The CDR3 sequence is CASSVGGIDEQYF. CDR3 DNA: TGTGCCAGCAGTGTCGGGGGGATAGACGAGCAGTACTTC.

The chain carries TRBV28 and TRBJ2-2, with 8 bases lining up with TRBD1. The CDR3 loop spans 14 amino acids. Trimming at V came to 6 bases and at J to 4 bases, leaving 4 bases not matched to a gene. Germline assignment: CDR1 MDHEN and CDR2 SYDVKM. The CDR3 here is CASRRTGSTGELFF. The CDR3 bases are TGTGCCAGCAGGCGGACAGGGTCCACCGGGGAGCTGTTTTTT.

This clonotype turned up a few times. V gene TRBV5-1 combines with J gene TRBJ2-7, with TRBD1 identical over 7 bases. Trimming at V came to 5 bases and at J to 1 base, leaving 3 bases not matched to a gene. CDR3 length: 13 residues. CDR1 and CDR2 from the germline V gene are SGHRS and YFSETQ. The CDR3 region has the DNA TGCGCCAGCAGGGGGACAGCATCCTACGAGCAGTACTTC. Translated: CASRGTASYEQYF.

This chain links TRBV3-1 with TRBJ2-5; tentative D call: TRBD1 (5 bases). The CDR3 spans 14 residues. Trimming pared 1 base from V and 7 bases from J, leaving 13 bases between. Germline CDR1 LGHDT, CDR2 YNNKEL (reference sequence). The CDR3 region has the DNA TGTGCCAGCAGCCAAGGGTCCAGGGTGGGGACCCAGTACTTC. Protein product: CASSQGSRVGTQYF.